This is a list of T cell receptor beta chains from one sample in a study of blood T cell repertoires in COVID-19. Sequencing used immunoSEQ multiplex PCR; TCRdb keeps in-frame clones, though not all of them. The table records roughly 480,000 clones, 80% to 90% of them present only once. The sequencing input was peripheral blood. The source of these receptors is a man younger than 35 with COVID-19, enrolled during active disease. CDR3s include the opening cysteine and the closing phenylalanine or tryptophan. The D gene is left open where the match is weak. Expanded clones are given a class, and other clones once, few, many or no size at all.

>TRBV5-4|TRBJ1-2|few|.
TGTGCCAGCAGCTTTAGTAACTATGGCTACACCTTC
CASSFSNYGYTF
>TRBV2|TRBJ1-4|.|TRBD1
TGTGCCAGCAGTGAGAGGACAGGGGGCGAAAAACTGTTTTTT
CASSERTGGEKLFF
>TRBV18|TRBJ2-7|few|TRBD2
TGTGCCAGCTCACCACCGTCAGGGGAGGCGACTAGCGGGAGTAAGCAGTACTTC
CASSPPSGEATSGSKQYF
>TRBV6-6|TRBJ2-7|.|TRBD2
TGTGCCAGCGGACTAGCGGGGTACGAGCAGTACTTC
CASGLAGYEQYF
>TRBV19|TRBJ2-1|.|.
TGTGCCAGTAGTCTAGAACCGAGCTCCTACAATGAGCAGTTCTTC
CASSLEPSSYNEQFF
>TRBV5-1|TRBJ2-1|.|TRBD2
TGCGCCAGCAGCTTGGCGCTAGCGGGGTTCAATGAGCAGTTCTTC
CASSLALAGFNEQFF
>TRBV30|TRBJ2-3|.|.
TGTGCCTGGGGGAAGGGTTTCGGGGGCACAGATACGCAGTATTTT
CAWGKGFGGTDTQYF
>TRBV4-2|TRBJ1-2|.|.
TGTGCCAGCAGCCAAAATTCGGGCTACACCTTC
CASSQNSGYTF
>TRBV2|TRBJ1-5|.|.
TGTGCCAGCAGTGGGACTGGTGGGAAATGGAAGCCCCAGCATTTT
CASSGTGGKWKPQHF
>TRBV6-1|TRBJ2-7|.|.
TGTGCCAGCAGTGAAAGGCAGCGTTCCTACGAGCAGTACTTC
CASSERQRSYEQYF
>TRBV11-1|TRBJ2-2|.|TRBD1
TGTGCCAGCAGACGAAACAGGGGGCAGGGCGGGGAGCTGTTTTTT
CASRRNRGQGGELFF
>TRBV2|TRBJ2-4|.|TRBD1
TGTGCCAGCAGTGAAGCGCGAGACAGGGTTAACTTGTCCAAAAACATTCAGTACTTC
CASSEARDRVNLSKNIQYF
>TRBV19|TRBJ2-1|once|TRBD2
TGTGCCAGTAGTCCTCAACTAGCGGGAGTTTATCGCAATGAGCAGTTCTTC
CASSPQLAGVYRNEQFF
>TRBV7-9|TRBJ2-1|.|TRBD1
TGTGCCAGCAGCTACCGGGACAGCAACAATGAGCAGTTCTTC
CASSYRDSNNEQFF
>TRBV4-1|TRBJ1-3|.|.
TGCGCCAGCAGCCTGACACCTTCACCCACTAACACCATATATTTT
CASSLTPSPTNTIYF
>TRBV5-1|TRBJ2-1|.|TRBD2
TGCGCCAGCAGCCCCGGGACTAGCGGGTTAGAGCAGTTCTTC
CASSPGTSGLEQFF
>TRBV6-4|TRBJ2-2|few|TRBD2
TGTGCCAGCAGTGATACCCTAGCGGGAGAAATCAACACCGGGGAGCTGTTTTTT
CASSDTLAGEINTGELFF
>TRBV29-1|TRBJ1-2|.|.
TGCAGCGTTGACCGGGGTCTCCATGGCTACACCTTC
CSVDRGLHGYTF
>TRBV7-9|TRBJ2-5|.|TRBD2
TGTGCCAGCAGCCACCCGGCTAGCGGAAAGACCCAGTACTTC
CASSHPASGKTQYF
>TRBV20-1|TRBJ1-1|.|.
TGCAGTGCTAGTTCAAGGAGGGGGAACACTGAAGCTTTCTTT
CSASSRRGNTEAFF
>TRBV11-2|TRBJ1-2|.|.
TGTGCCAGCAGCTTAGGACAGGACGGCTATGGCTACACCTTC
CASSLGQDGYGYTF
>TRBV19|TRBJ2-7|.|.
TGTGCCAGTAGTCCTGGACAGCGGTCCTACGAGCAGTACTTC
CASSPGQRSYEQYF
>TRBV7-6|TRBJ2-2|.|TRBD2
TGTGCCAGCACACTAGCGGGAGTAAGCGAGATCGGGGAGCTGTTTTTT
CASTLAGVSEIGELFF
>TRBV2|TRBJ1-2|.|.
TGTGCCAGCAGGAGCGCAATATACTATGGCTACACCTTC
CASRSAIYYGYTF
>TRBV3-1/TRBV3-2|TRBJ2-2|once|TRBD2
TGTGCCAGCAGCCAGGGGACTAGCGGCCTCACCGGGGAGCTGTTTTTT
CASSQGTSGLTGELFF
>TRBV6-4|TRBJ1-5|.|.
TGTGCCAGCAGTGACTCGCTCGGGTGTCAGCCCCAGCATTTT
CASSDSLGCQPQHF
>TRBV29-1|TRBJ1-1|.|.
TGCAGCGTTGAAGCTCCGGGGGCTGAAGCTTTCTTT
CSVEAPGAEAFF
>TRBV5-5|TRBJ1-2|.|.
TGTGCCAGCAGCTTGGAGTCCCAGGTCTCCTATGGCTACACCTTC
CASSLESQVSYGYTF
>TRBV11-2|TRBJ2-5|.|TRBD2
TGTGCCAGCAGCTTTCTGGGACTAGCTTTCCCTGAGGCGAGGGAGACCCAGTACTTC
CASSFLGLAFPEARETQYF
>TRBV7-2|TRBJ2-3|.|.
TGTGCCAGCAGCTTAATTCAAGATACGCAGTATTTT
CASSLIQDTQYF
>TRBV18|TRBJ1-4|.|.
TGTGCCAGCTCAACCCAGCGATCAAGGGGCCCTAATGAAAAACTGTTTTTT
CASSTQRSRGPNEKLFF
>TRBV21-1|TRBJ2-5|.|.
TGTGCCAGCGGGGACACTCAAGAGACCCAGTACTTC
CASGDTQETQYF
>TRBV6-5|TRBJ2-2|few|TRBD1
TGTGCCAGCAGTTACTCGACAGGGATGGGCACCGGGGAGCTGTTTTTT
CASSYSTGMGTGELFF
>TRBV7-2|TRBJ1-1|.|.
TGTGCCAGCAGCTGGGCCGTGAACACTGAAGCTTTCTTT
CASSWAVNTEAFF
>TRBV6-5|TRBJ2-7|.|.
TGTGCCAGCAGGGGGGCTGAGTCTGGCTTTGACGAGCAGTACTTC
CASRGAESGFDEQYF
>TRBV3-1/TRBV3-2|TRBJ2-7|.|TRBD2
TGTGCCAGCAGCCCCTCGATCAGCGGGACCTACGAGCAGTACTTC
CASSPSISGTYEQYF
>TRBV29-1|TRBJ2-1|once|TRBD2
TGCAGCGTTGAAGGCGTGGGACTAGCCTACAATGAGCAGTTCTTC
CSVEGVGLAYNEQFF
>TRBV19|TRBJ2-1|.|TRBD2
TGTGCCAGTAGTATAGGTCCGGGACTAGCGGGGGACTACTCCTACAATGAGCAGTTCTTC
CASSIGPGLAGDYSYNEQFF
>TRBV11-3|TRBJ2-7|.|.
TGTGCCAGCAGCTTAGCGGGAGATCGGGAGCAGTACTTC
CASSLAGDREQYF
>TRBV7-9|TRBJ1-3|.|.
TGTGCCAGCAGGTTCGGAGCCGGAAACACCATATATTTT
CASRFGAGNTIYF
>TRBV7-9|TRBJ2-3|.|.
TGTGCCAGCAGCTTAGGCAGGGTGGGCACAGATACGCAGTATTTT
CASSLGRVGTDTQYF
>TRBV30|TRBJ2-3|once|.
TGTGCCTGGAGTCCAGGTTTGGGTTTTGGAGATACGCAGTATTTT
CAWSPGLGFGDTQYF
>TRBV18|TRBJ1-2|.|TRBD1
TGTGCCAGCTCACCAACCTCGCCCTCGGGGACAGGGGTCGGCTACACCTTC
CASSPTSPSGTGVGYTF
>TRBV7-9|TRBJ2-7|.|.
TGTGCCAGCAGCCAGGGGGCGGGAGCGGGGAACGAGCAGTACTTC
CASSQGAGAGNEQYF
>TRBV15|TRBJ2-2|.|.
TGTGCCACCAGCAGAGATCCGTCAGGGATCACCGGGGAGCTGTTTTTT
CATSRDPSGITGELFF
>TRBV7-2|TRBJ1-2|few|TRBD1
TGTGCCAGCAGCCTCAACAGGGGCGGAGGCTACACCTTC
CASSLNRGGGYTF
>TRBV27|TRBJ2-1|once|.
TGTGCCAGCAGGACGAGGGCAAGTGAGCAGTTCTTC
CASRTRASEQFF
>TRBV5-6|TRBJ2-5|.|TRBD2
TGTGCCAGCAGGGGCCAGGGAGGGCAAGAGACCCAGTACTTC
CASRGQGGQETQYF
>TRBV27|TRBJ2-3|.|TRBD2
TGTGCCAGCAGTTTTTTAGCGGGGAGCACAGATACGCAGTATTTT
CASSFLAGSTDTQYF
>TRBV5-1|TRBJ2-3|.|.
TGCGCCAGCAGCTGGGACAACACAGATACGCAGTATTTT
CASSWDNTDTQYF